This T cell receptor (beta chain) appears in the sequencing data of a study of blood T cell repertoires in COVID-19. Germline loops: CDR1 MNHNS, CDR2 SASEGT. The V gene end was trimmed by 3 bases and the J gene end by 6 bases; junction bases not matched to a gene: 2. The CDR3 spans 15 residues. The method was immunoSEQ multiplex PCR; TCRdb's version includes in-frame clones alone and lacks a portion of them. The sample shows around 140,000 clones, approximately 85% of them seen only once. The chain uses TRBV6-1 and TRBJ1-6; 10 nucleotides agree with TRBD1. Sequences were obtained from peripheral blood. This sequence originates from a man between 65 and 85 years old with acute or convalescent COVID-19. The chain's CDR3 is CASSDRDRGNSPLHF. CDR3 sequence (DNA): TGTGCCAGCAGTGATAGGGACAGGGGTAATTCACCCCTCCACTTT.